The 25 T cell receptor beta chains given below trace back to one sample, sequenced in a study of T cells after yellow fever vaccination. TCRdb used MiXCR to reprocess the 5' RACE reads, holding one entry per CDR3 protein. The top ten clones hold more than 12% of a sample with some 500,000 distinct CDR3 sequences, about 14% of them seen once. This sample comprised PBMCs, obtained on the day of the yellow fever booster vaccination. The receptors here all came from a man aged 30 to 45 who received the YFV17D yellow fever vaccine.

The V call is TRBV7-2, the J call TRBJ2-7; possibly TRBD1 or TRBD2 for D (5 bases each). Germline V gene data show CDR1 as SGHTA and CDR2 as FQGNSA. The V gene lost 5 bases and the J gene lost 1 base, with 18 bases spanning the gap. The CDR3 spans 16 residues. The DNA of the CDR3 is TGTGCCAGCAGCCCACGGCCAGGGACCCTTTCCTACGAGCAGTACTTC. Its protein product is CASSPRPGTLSYEQYF.

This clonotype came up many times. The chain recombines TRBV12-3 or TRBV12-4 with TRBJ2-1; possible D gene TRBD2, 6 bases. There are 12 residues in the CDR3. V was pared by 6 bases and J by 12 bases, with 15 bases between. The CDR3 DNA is TGTGCCAGCAGGCCGTCCGGGACTTGGCAGTTCTTC. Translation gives CASRPSGTWQFF.

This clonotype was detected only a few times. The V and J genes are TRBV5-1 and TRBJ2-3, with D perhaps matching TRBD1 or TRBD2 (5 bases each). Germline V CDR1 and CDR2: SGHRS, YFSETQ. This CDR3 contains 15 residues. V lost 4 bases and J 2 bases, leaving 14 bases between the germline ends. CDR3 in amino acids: CASSPEGFDTDTQYF. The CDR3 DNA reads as TGCGCCAGCAGCCCCGAGGGGTTTGACACAGATACGCAGTATTTT.

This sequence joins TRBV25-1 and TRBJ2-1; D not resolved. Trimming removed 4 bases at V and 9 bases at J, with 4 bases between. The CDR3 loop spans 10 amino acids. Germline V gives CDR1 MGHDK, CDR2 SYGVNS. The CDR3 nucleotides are TGTGCCAGCAGTGGCGTTGAGCAGTTCTTC. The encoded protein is CASSGVEQFF.

The CDR3 DNA sequence: TGTGCCAGCTCACCTTATGGGACAGGGACCGGGGAGCTGTTTTTT. The encoded protein is CASSPYGTGTGELFF. The chain combines TRBV18 with TRBJ2-2; 9 bases line up with TRBD1. The germline gives CDR1 KGHSH, CDR2 LQKENI. CDR3 length: 15 amino acids. V was pared by 3 bases and J by 5 bases, with 4 bases of the junction left unmatched.

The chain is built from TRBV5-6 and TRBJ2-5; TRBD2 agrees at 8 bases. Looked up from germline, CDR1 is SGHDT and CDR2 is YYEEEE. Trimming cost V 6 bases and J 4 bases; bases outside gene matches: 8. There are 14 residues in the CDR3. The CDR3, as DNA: TGTGCCAGCATCAAAGCGGGAGAGGCAGAGACCCAGTACTTC. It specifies CASIKAGEAETQYF. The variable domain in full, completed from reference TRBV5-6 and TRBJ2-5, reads DAGVTQSPTHLIKTRGQQVTLRCSPKSGHDTVSWYQQALGQGPQFIFQYYEEEERQRGNFPDRFSGHQFPNYSSELNVNALLLGDSALYLCASIKAGEAETQYFGPGTRLLVL.

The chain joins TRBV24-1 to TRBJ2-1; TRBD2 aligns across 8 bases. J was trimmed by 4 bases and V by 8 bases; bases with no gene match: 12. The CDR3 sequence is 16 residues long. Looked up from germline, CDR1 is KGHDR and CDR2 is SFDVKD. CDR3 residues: CATTQGSSGSYNEQFF. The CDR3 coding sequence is TGTGCCACCACCCAGGGGTCCAGCGGGAGTTACAATGAGCAGTTCTTC.

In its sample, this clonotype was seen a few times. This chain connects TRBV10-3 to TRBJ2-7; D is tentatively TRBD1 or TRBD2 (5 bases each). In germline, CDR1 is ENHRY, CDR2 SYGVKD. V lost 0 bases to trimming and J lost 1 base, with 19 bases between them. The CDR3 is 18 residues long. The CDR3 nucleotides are TGTGCCATCAGTGAGTCCGGACTGAGGACATCCCTATCCTACGAGCAGTACTTC. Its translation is CAISESGLRTSLSYEQYF.

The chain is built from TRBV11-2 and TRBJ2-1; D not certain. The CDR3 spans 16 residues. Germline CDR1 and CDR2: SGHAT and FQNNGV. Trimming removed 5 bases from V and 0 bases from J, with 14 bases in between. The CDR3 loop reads CASSPSSLSSYNEQFF. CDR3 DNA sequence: TGTGCCAGCAGCCCGAGTAGCCTAAGCTCCTACAATGAGCAGTTCTTC.

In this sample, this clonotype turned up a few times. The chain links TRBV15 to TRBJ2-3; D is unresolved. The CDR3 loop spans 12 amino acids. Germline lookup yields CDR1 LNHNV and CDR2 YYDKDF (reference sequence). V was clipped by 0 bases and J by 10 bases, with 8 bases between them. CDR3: CATSRDMASQYF. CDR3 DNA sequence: TGTGCCACCAGCAGAGATATGGCCTCGCAGTATTTT.

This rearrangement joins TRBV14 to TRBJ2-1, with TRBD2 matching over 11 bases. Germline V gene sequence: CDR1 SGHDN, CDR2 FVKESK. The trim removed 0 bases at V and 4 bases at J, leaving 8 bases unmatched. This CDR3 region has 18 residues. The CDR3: CASSQDLLAGGSYNEQFF. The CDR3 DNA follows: TGTGCCAGCAGCCAAGATTTGCTAGCGGGAGGCTCGTACAATGAGCAGTTCTTC.

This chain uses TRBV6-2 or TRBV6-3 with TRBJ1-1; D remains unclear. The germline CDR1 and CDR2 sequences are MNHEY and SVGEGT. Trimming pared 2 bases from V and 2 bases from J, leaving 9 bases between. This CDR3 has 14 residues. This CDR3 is CASSYGVANTEAFF. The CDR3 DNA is TGTGCCAGCAGTTACGGCGTGGCCAACACTGAAGCTTTCTTT.

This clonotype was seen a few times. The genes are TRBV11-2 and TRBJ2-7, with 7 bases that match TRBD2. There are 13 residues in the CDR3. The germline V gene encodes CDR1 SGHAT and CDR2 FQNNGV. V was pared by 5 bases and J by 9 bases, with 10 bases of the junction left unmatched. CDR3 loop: CASSELASRGQYF. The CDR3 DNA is TGTGCCAGCAGCGAACTAGCGTCCCGGGGGCAGTACTTC.

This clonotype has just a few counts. As DNA, the CDR3 is TGCAGTGCTAGAGATTGGGCTTTAGTCAAAGATACGCAGTATTTT. Protein: CSARDWALVKDTQYF. This sequence joins TRBV20-1 and TRBJ2-3; no clear D gene. Trimming left V 0 bases short and J 5 bases short, with 15 bases between. The germline gives CDR1 DFQATT, CDR2 SNEGSKA (reference sequence). The CDR3 extends over 15 amino acids.

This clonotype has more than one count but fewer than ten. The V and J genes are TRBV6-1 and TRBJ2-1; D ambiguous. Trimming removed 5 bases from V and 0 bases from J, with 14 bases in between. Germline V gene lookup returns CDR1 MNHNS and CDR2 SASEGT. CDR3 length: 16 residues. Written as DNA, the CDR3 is TGTGCCAGCAGTCTAAACGCCGATGTCTCCTACAATGAGCAGTTCTTC. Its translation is CASSLNADVSYNEQFF.

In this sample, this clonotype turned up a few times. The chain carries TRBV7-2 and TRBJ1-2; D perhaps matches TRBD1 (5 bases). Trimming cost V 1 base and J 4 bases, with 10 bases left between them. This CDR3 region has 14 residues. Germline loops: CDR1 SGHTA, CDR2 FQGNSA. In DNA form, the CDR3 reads TGTGCCAGCAGCTTAGGCGACAGAACCTATGGCTACACCTTC. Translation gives CASSLGDRTYGYTF.

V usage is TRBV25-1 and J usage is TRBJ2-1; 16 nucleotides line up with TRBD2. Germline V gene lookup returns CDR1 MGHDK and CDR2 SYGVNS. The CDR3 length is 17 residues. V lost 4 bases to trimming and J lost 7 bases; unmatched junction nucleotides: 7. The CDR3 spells CASSGLGGLAGGNEQFF. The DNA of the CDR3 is TGTGCCAGCAGTGGGCTGGGGGGACTAGCGGGAGGGAATGAGCAGTTCTTC.

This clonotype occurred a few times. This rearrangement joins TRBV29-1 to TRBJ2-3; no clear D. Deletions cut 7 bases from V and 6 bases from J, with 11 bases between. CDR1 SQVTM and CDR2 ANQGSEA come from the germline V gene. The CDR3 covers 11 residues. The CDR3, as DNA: TGCAGCGCCCGGACCGACGATACGCAGTATTTT. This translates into CSARTDDTQYF.

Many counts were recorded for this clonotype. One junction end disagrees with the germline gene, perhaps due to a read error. The DNA for the CDR3 is TGTGCCAGCAGTTACTCGAATACCGGGGAGCTGTTTTTT. Encoded protein: CASSYSNTGELFF. J is TRBJ2-2 and V is TRBV6-2 or TRBV6-3; D remains ambiguous. From germline, CDR1 is MNHEY and CDR2 SVGEGT. This CDR3 has 13 amino acids.

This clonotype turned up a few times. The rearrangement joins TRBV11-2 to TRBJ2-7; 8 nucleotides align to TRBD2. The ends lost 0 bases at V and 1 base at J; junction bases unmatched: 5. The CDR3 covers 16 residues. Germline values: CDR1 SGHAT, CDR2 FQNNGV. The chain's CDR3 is CASSLDWLAGSYEQYF. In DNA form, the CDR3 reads TGTGCCAGCAGCTTAGATTGGTTAGCGGGATCCTACGAGCAGTACTTC.

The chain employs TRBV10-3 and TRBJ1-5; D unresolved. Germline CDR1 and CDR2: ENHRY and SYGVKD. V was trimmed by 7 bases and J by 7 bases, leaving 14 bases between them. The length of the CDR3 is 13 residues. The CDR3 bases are TGTGCCATCACTGGCACCCCTAACCAGCCCCAGCATTTT. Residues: CAITGTPNQPQHF.

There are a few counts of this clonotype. The CDR3 loop is CASSGKPGYEQYF. CDR3 nucleotide sequence: TGCGCCAGCAGTGGGAAGCCCGGCTACGAGCAGTACTTC. The chain employs TRBV10-1 and TRBJ2-7; D is unresolved. Trimming took off 4 bases at V and 3 bases at J, with 10 bases between the two ends. Per the germline V gene, CDR1 is WNHNN and CDR2 is SYGVQD (reference sequence). The CDR3 runs to 13 residues.

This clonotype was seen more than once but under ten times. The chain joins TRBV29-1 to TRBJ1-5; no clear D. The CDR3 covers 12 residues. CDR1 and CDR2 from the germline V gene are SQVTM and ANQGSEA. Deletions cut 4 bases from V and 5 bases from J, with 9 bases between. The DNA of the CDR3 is TGCAGCGTTGTATGGGGAGATCAGCCCCAGCATTTT. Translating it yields CSVVWGDQPQHF.

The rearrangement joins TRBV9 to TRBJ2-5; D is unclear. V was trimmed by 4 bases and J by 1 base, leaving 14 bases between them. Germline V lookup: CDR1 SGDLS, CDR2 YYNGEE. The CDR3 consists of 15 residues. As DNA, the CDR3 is TGTGCCAGCAGCACCGCGAGCAGAGGCCAAGAGACCCAGTACTTC. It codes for CASSTASRGQETQYF. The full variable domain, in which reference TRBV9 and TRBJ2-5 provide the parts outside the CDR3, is DSGVTQTPKHLITATGQRVTLRCSPRSGDLSVYWYQQSLDQGLQFLIQYYNGEERAKGNILERFSAQQFPDLHSELNLSSLELGDSALYFCASSTASRGQETQYFGPGTRLLVL.

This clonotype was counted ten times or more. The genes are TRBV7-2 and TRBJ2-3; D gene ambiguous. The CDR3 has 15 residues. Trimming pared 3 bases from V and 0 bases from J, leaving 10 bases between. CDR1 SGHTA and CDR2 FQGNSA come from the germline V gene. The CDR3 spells CASSFGLISTDTQYF. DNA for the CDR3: TGTGCCAGCAGCTTTGGTCTAATTAGCACAGATACGCAGTATTTT.